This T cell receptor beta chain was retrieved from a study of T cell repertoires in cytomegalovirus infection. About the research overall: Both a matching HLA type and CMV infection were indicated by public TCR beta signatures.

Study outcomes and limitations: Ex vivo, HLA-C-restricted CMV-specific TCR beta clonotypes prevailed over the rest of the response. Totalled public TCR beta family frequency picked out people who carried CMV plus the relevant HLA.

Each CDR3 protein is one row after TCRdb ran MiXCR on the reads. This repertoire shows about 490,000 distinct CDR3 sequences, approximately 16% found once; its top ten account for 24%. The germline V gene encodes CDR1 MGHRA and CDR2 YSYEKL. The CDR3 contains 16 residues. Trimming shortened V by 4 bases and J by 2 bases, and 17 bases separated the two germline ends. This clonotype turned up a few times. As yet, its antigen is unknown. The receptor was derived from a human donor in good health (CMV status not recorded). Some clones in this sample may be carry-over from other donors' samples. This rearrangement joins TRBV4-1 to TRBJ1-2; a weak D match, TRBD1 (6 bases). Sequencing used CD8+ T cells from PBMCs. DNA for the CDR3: TGCGCCAGCAGCCCCGCAGCGACAGGACCCAACTATGGCTACACCTTC. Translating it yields CASSPAATGPNYGYTF.